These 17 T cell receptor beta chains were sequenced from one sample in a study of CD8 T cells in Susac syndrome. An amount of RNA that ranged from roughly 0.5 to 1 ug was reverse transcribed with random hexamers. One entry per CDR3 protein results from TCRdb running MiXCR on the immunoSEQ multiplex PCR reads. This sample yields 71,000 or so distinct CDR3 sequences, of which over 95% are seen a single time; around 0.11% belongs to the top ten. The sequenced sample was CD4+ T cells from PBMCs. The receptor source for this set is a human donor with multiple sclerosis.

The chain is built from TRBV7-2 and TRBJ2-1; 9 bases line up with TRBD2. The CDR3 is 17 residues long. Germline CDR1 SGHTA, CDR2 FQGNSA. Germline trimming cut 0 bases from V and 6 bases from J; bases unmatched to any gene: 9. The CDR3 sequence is CASSLARAGGFGNEQFF. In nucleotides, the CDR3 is TGTGCCAGCAGCTTAGCGAGAGCGGGGGGATTCGGCAATGAGCAGTTCTTC.

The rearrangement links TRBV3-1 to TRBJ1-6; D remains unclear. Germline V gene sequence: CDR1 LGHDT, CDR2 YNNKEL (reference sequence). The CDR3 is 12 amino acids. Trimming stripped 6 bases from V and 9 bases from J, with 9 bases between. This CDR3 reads CASSRRISPLHF. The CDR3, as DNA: TGTGCCAGCAGTCGACGTATTTCACCCCTCCACTTT.

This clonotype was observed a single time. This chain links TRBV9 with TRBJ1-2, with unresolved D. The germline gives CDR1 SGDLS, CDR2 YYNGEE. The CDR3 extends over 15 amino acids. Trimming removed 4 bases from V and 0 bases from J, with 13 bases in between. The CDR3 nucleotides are TGTGCCAGCAGCAAGATGGGAGCGGCTAACTATGGCTACACCTTC. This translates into CASSKMGAANYGYTF.

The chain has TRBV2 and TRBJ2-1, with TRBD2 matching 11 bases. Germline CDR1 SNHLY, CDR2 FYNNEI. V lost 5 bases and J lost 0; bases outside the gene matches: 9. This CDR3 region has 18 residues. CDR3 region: CASSSILAGVSSYNEQFF. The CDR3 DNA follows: TGTGCCAGCAGTTCGATACTAGCGGGGGTAAGCTCCTACAATGAGCAGTTCTTC.

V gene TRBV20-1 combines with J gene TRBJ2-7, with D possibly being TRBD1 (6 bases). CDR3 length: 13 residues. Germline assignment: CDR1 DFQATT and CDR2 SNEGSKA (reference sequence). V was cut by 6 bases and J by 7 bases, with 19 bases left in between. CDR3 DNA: TGCAGTGCGGAGAGGACAGCCCGGACGGAGCAGTACTTC. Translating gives CSAERTARTEQYF.

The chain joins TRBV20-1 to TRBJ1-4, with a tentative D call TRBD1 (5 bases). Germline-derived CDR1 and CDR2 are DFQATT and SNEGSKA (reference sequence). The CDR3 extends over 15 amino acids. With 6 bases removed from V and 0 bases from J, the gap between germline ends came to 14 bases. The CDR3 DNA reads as TGCAGTGCCCCCGTGGGGGTTTCAACTAATGAAAAACTGTTTTTT. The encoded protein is CSAPVGVSTNEKLFF.

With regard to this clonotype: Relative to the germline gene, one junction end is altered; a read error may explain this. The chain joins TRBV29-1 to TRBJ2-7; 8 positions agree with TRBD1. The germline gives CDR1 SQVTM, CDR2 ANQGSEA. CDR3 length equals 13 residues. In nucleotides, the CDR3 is TGCGGCGTTGTTCCGACAGGGGCCGTCGAGCAGTACTTC. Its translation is CGVVPTGAVEQYF.

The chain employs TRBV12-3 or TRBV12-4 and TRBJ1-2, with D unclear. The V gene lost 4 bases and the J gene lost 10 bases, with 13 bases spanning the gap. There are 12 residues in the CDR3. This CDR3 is CASSWQPRDYTF. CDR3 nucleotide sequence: TGTGCCAGCAGTTGGCAACCACGCGACTACACCTTC.

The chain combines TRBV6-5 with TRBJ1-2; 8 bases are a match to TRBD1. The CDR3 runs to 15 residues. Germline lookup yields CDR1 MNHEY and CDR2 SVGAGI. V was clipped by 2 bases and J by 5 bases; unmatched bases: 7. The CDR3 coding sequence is TGTGCCAGCAGTTACCGCCAGGACAGGGTTTATGGCTACACCTTC. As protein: CASSYRQDRVYGYTF.

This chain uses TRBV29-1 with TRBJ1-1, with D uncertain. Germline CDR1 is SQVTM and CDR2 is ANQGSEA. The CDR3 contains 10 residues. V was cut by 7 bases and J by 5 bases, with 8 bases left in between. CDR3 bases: TGCAGCGCCGGTTCGACTGAAGCTTTCTTT. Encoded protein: CSAGSTEAFF.

CDR3 sequence: CASSFLGGHNEQFF. CDR3 bases: TGCGCCAGCAGCTTTCTGGGGGGGCACAATGAGCAGTTCTTC. The chain uses TRBV5-1 and TRBJ2-1, with TRBD2 as a possible D gene (7 bases). The V gene lost 2 bases and the J gene lost 5 bases, with 11 bases spanning the gap. From germline, CDR1 is SGHRS and CDR2 YFSETQ. The CDR3 covers 14 residues.

The CDR3 spells CASSSLVEETQYF. In DNA form, the CDR3 reads TGCGCCAGCAGCTCTCTTGTGGAGGAGACCCAGTACTTC. The V and J genes are TRBV5-1 and TRBJ2-5; D is unclear. The germline CDR1 and CDR2 sequences are SGHRS and YFSETQ. Trimming shortened V by 3 bases and J by 5 bases, and 11 bases separated the two germline ends. The CDR3 contains 13 residues.

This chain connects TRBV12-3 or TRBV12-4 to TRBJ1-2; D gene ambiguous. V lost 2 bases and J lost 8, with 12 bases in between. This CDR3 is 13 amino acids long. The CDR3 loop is CASSLLGPGGYTF. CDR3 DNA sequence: TGTGCCAGCAGTTTATTGGGTCCTGGAGGCTACACCTTC.

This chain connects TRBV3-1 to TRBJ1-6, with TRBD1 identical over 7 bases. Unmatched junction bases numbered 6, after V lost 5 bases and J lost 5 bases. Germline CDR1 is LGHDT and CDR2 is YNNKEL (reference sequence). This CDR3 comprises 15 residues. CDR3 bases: TGTGCCAGCAGCGGCCGGGACAGCAATAATTCACCCCTCCACTTT. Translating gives CASSGRDSNNSPLHF.

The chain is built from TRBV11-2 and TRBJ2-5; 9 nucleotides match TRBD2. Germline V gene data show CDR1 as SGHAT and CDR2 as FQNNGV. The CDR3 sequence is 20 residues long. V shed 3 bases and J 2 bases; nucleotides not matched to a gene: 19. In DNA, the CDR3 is TGTGCCAGCAGCTTTAGGCCGGATAGCGCGGGGGGGAATCCTCAAGAGACCCAGTACTTC. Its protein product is CASSFRPDSAGGNPQETQYF.

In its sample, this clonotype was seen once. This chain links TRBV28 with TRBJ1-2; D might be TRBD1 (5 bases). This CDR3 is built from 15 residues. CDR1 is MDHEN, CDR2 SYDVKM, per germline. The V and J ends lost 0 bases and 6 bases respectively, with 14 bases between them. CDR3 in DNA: TGTGCCAGCAGTTTATGGGGGGTTCTGGTTAATGGCTACACCTTC. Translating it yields CASSLWGVLVNGYTF.

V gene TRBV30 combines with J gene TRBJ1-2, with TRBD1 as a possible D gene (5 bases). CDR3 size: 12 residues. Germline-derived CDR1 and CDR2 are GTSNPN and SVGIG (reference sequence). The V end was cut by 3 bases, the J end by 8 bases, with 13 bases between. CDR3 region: CAWRATGGGYTF. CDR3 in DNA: TGTGCCTGGAGGGCGACCGGGGGAGGCTACACCTTC.